This T cell receptor beta chain is from a study of metastatic and nonmetastatic thyroid tumors. TCRdb re-called the PCR reads via MiXCR. The repertoire consists of 29,000 or so clones, with roughly 4.2% occurring once and the leading ten covering around 23%. Study observations and caveats: It was reportedly found that TCR beta diversity was significantly higher in malignant thyroid tumors than in benign nodules, a difference seen in both blood and tumor samples.

Patients had received no treatment of any kind before thyroid surgery. This clone was recorded many times. The antigen is not known. CDR3 length: 15 residues. V was clipped by 5 bases and J by 0 bases, with 13 bases between them. The germline CDR1 and CDR2 sequences are MNHNS and SASEGT. V and J are TRBV6-1 and TRBJ1-1, with no clear D. The specimen was blood. This receptor was identified in a female donor with papillary thyroid cancer or a benign thyroid nodule (not recorded which). Some clones in this sample may be carry-over from other donors' samples. The CDR3 sequence: CASSYNSRVNTEAFF. CDR3 bases: TGTGCCAGCAGTTACAATTCAAGGGTGAACACTGAAGCTTTCTTT.